A single sample is the source of the 31 T cell receptor beta chains below, sequenced in a study of T cells in localized non-small cell lung cancer. Repertoires were generated with immunoSEQ multiplex PCR, while TCRdb's copy carries only in-frame clones and drops some. Of tens of thousands of clones detected, 88% appear once; the ten largest clones hold under 25%. The sample consisted of peripheral blood, taken before any cancer treatment. These receptors were obtained from a woman aged 35 to 70 with stage I squamous cell lung carcinoma.

V and J are TRBV2 and TRBJ2-2; TRBD1 matches at 7 bases. The CDR3 covers 15 residues. The V gene end was trimmed by 7 bases and the J gene end by 0 bases; junction bases not matched to a gene: 5. Germline CDR1 reads SNHLY; CDR2 reads FYNNEI. CDR3 in amino acids: CASTAGTANTGELFF. CDR3 coding DNA: TGTGCCAGCACAGCCGGGACAGCGAACACCGGGGAGCTGTTTTTT.

This sequence joins TRBV7-2 and TRBJ1-2, with D maybe TRBD1 (5 bases). Germline V CDR1 and CDR2: SGHTA, FQGNSA. The CDR3 extends over 13 amino acids. Trimming shortened V by 5 bases and J by 7 bases, and 14 bases separated the two germline ends. Here the CDR3 DNA reads TGTGCCAGCAGCCTAACACAGAGGGGTGGCTACACCTTC. It codes for CASSLTQRGGYTF.

With regard to this clone: Germline and junction disagree at one end, which may indicate a read error. The chain carries TRBV7-7 and TRBJ2-1, with 8 bases that match TRBD2. The CDR3 consists of 15 residues. The germline V gene encodes CDR1 SSHAT and CDR2 FNYEAQ (reference sequence). In DNA form, the CDR3 reads TGTGCTAGCAGCTTAGGGACGGGGGGGGCCAATGAGCAGTTCTTC. Amino acids: CASSLGTGGANEQFF.

V is TRBV5-1 and J is TRBJ2-7, with a possible D match to TRBD1 (6 bases). Germline assignment: CDR1 SGHRS and CDR2 YFSETQ. The CDR3 is 13 amino acids. V was trimmed by 0 bases and J by 5 bases, leaving 9 bases between them. The CDR3 sequence: CASSLGTVNEQYF. The CDR3, as DNA: TGCGCCAGCAGCTTGGGGACAGTAAACGAGCAGTACTTC.

V and J are TRBV19 and TRBJ1-2; D ambiguous. This CDR3 spans 16 amino acids. Trimming took off 3 bases at V and 5 bases at J, with 19 bases between the two ends. Germline V gene lookup returns CDR1 LNHDA and CDR2 SQIVND (reference sequence). The CDR3 loop is CASSIVKGTVKYGYTF. CDR3 sequence (DNA): TGTGCCAGTAGTATTGTGAAGGGAACTGTGAAATATGGCTACACCTTC.

The chain combines TRBV4-1 with TRBJ1-2; the D is unclear. The CDR3 spans 15 residues. Germline CDR1 is MGHRA and CDR2 is YSYEKL. V was pared by 0 bases and J by 5 bases, with 13 bases between. The CDR3 coding sequence is TGCGCCAGCAGCCAAGATGTCGGCCCGGGGTATGGCTACACCTTC. The encoded protein is CASSQDVGPGYGYTF.

The CDR3 DNA is TGTGCCAGCAGCCCAGTCACTAGCGGCACAGATACGCAGTATTTT. Translation: CASSPVTSGTDTQYF. V usage is TRBV5-4 and J usage is TRBJ2-3, with 7 bases fitting TRBD2. Germline CDR1 reads SGHNT; CDR2 reads YYREEE (reference sequence). V was clipped by 4 bases and J by 1 base; unmatched bases: 6. This CDR3 has 15 residues.

The J gene is TRBJ1-1, the V gene TRBV7-2, with unresolved D. CDR3 length: 12 amino acids. The germline V gene encodes CDR1 SGHTA and CDR2 FQGNSA. Trimming stripped 3 bases from V and 6 bases from J, with 8 bases between. CDR3 sequence: CASSFLNPEAFF. The CDR3 region has the DNA TGTGCCAGCAGCTTCCTCAACCCTGAAGCTTTCTTT.

The chain employs TRBV5-1 and TRBJ1-1, with 8 bases lining up with TRBD1. CDR1 SGHRS and CDR2 YFSETQ come from the germline V gene. The CDR3 is 15 amino acids. J was trimmed by 1 base and V by 0 bases; bases with no gene match: 2. The CDR3 here is CASSLAGTGNTEAFF. DNA for the CDR3: TGCGCCAGCAGCTTGGCTGGGACAGGGAACACTGAAGCTTTCTTT.

The genes are TRBV7-9 and TRBJ1-5, with TRBD1 identical over 8 bases. J gave up 7 bases and V 3 bases, and 2 bases lay outside the gene matches. CDR1 and CDR2 (germline): SEHNR, FQNEAQ (reference sequence). This CDR3 is built from 13 residues. The CDR3 spells CASSLTGEQPQHF. The CDR3 DNA sequence: TGTGCCAGCAGCTTGACAGGGGAGCAGCCCCAGCATTTT.

The sample holds a few counts of this clone. The rearrangement links TRBV30 to TRBJ1-5; D may be TRBD1 (6 bases). Germline CDR1 and CDR2: GTSNPN and SVGIG (reference sequence). The V gene lost 0 bases and the J gene lost 5 bases, with 14 bases spanning the gap. The CDR3 is made up of 15 amino acids. CDR3 amino acids: CAWSVGGDNYQPQHF. In nucleotides, the CDR3 is TGTGCCTGGAGTGTCGGTGGGGACAATTATCAGCCCCAGCATTTT.

This chain links TRBV7-3 with TRBJ2-2, with TRBD1 identical over 10 bases. Per germline, CDR1 SGHTA and CDR2 FQGTGA. V gave up 5 bases and J gave up 5 bases; unmatched junction bases: 11. The CDR3 sequence is 17 residues long. CDR3 in DNA: TGTGCCAGCAGCATCCGGGACAGGGGATTTTGGACCGGGGAGCTGTTTTTT. This sequence encodes CASSIRDRGFWTGELFF.

The chain employs TRBV6-6 and TRBJ1-2; D is unresolved. Trimming cost V 0 bases and J 8 bases, with 10 bases left between them. The CDR3 covers 13 residues. The germline V gene has CDR1 MNHNY and CDR2 SVGAGI (reference sequence). CDR3 DNA: TGTGCCAGCAGTTACTCGGCTGGGGAGGGCTACACCTTC. It encodes CASSYSAGEGYTF.

The chain recombines TRBV7-9 with TRBJ2-1; D is perhaps TRBD1 (7 bases). The V end lost 5 bases, the J end lost 1 base, and 15 bases lay between the germline ends. CDR3 length: 16 amino acids. Germline CDR1 SEHNR, CDR2 FQNEAQ (reference sequence). The CDR3 sequence is CASSRQGLFSYNEQFF. DNA of the CDR3: TGTGCCAGCAGCCGACAGGGACTGTTTTCCTACAATGAGCAGTTCTTC.

J is TRBJ2-1 and V is TRBV7-8; TRBD2 might be the D (6 bases). With 0 bases removed from V and 0 bases from J, the gap between germline ends came to 15 bases. Germline values: CDR1 SGHVS, CDR2 FQNEAQ. This CDR3 has 18 residues. The CDR3 DNA reads TGTGCCAGCAGCTTAGCGCCGCCGACTAGTCCCTCCTACAATGAGCAGTTCTTC. It yields the protein CASSLAPPTSPSYNEQFF.

The chain recombines TRBV19 with TRBJ2-5, with D perhaps matching TRBD2 (5 bases). This CDR3 is built from 14 residues. The V and J ends lost 3 bases and 2 bases respectively, with 10 bases between them. Germline CDR1 and CDR2: LNHDA and SQIVND (reference sequence). The CDR3 protein is CASSIQRSQETQYF. CDR3 coding DNA: TGTGCCAGTAGTATTCAGCGGAGTCAAGAGACCCAGTACTTC. Complete variable domain (other parts from reference TRBV19 and TRBJ2-5): DGGITQSPKYLFRKEGQNVTLSCEQNLNHDAMYWYRQDPGQGLRLIYYSQIVNDFQKGDIAEGYSVSREKKESFPLTVTSAQKNPTAFYLCASSIQRSQETQYFGPGTRLLVL.

J is TRBJ1-1 and V is TRBV10-2; possibly TRBD1 for D (5 bases). CDR3 length: 14 residues. Germline V gene sequence: CDR1 WSHSY, CDR2 SAAADI. Trimming shortened V by 8 bases and J by 4 bases, and 17 bases separated the two germline ends. The CDR3 sequence is CASYKGGAATEAFF. CDR3 in DNA: TGCGCCAGCTACAAAGGAGGGGCGGCCACTGAAGCTTTCTTT.

This sequence joins TRBV2 and TRBJ2-3; D may be TRBD1 (6 bases). This CDR3 comprises 13 residues. CDR1 is SNHLY and CDR2 is FYNNEI in the germline V gene. Trimming removed 8 bases from V and 6 bases from J, with 15 bases in between. The CDR3 region has the DNA TGTGCCAGCCAGGGGACCGATCGCGATACGCAGTATTTT. Its translation is CASQGTDRDTQYF.

A single count supports this clone. The chain carries TRBV5-5 and TRBJ1-1; D remains ambiguous. Trimming cost V 1 base and J 4 bases, with 8 bases left between them. Germline V CDR1 and CDR2: SGHKS, YYEKEE (reference sequence). This CDR3 contains 13 residues. The CDR3 sequence is CASSLYSSTEAFF. Here the CDR3 DNA reads TGTGCCAGCAGCTTGTATTCAAGCACTGAAGCTTTCTTT.

The DNA for the CDR3 is TGTGCCAGCAGACTACAGGGAAATGAGCAGTTCTTC. Encoded protein: CASRLQGNEQFF. J is TRBJ2-1 and V is TRBV7-8; D might be TRBD1 (6 bases). This CDR3 has 12 residues. Trimming pared 6 bases from V and 7 bases from J, leaving 10 bases between. Germline CDR1 SGHVS, CDR2 FQNEAQ.

This sequence joins TRBV6-1 and TRBJ1-4, with 9 bases aligning to TRBD1. This CDR3 comprises 19 residues. Germline V lookup: CDR1 MNHNS, CDR2 SASEGT. The V segment lost 3 bases and the J segment 8 bases; nucleotides outside the gene matches: 19. CDR3 in amino acids: CASSDPRGDRARPREKLFF. Here the CDR3 DNA reads TGTGCCAGCAGTGACCCGAGGGGGGACAGGGCACGTCCGAGGGAAAAACTGTTTTTT.

The chain joins TRBV11-2 to TRBJ1-1; D is ambiguous. The CDR3 length is 12 residues. V was clipped by 3 bases and J by 7 bases, with 9 bases between them. Germline V gives CDR1 SGHAT, CDR2 FQNNGV. CDR3 bases: TGTGCCAGCAGCTTGGGAGAGGGTGAAGCTTTCTTT. Its translation is CASSLGEGEAFF. Full variable domain (rest looked up from reference TRBV11-2 and TRBJ1-1): EAGVAQSPRYKIIEKRQSVAFWCNPISGHATLYWYQQILGQGPKLLIQFQNNGVVDDSQLPKDRFSAERLKGVDSTLKIQPAKLEDSAVYLCASSLGEGEAFFGQGTRLTVV.

The V and J genes are TRBV29-1 and TRBJ1-1; 8 positions agree with TRBD1. The germline V gene encodes CDR1 SQVTM and CDR2 ANQGSEA. The CDR3 totals 13 residues. Trimming at V came to 6 bases and at J to 5 bases, leaving 8 bases not matched to a gene. The CDR3 region is CSVNPGGWTEAFF. CDR3 nucleotide sequence: TGCAGCGTAAACCCAGGGGGCTGGACTGAAGCTTTCTTT.

The chain uses TRBV10-3 and TRBJ1-1; TRBD1 is a possible D gene (5 bases). From germline, CDR1 is ENHRY and CDR2 SYGVKD. V shed 8 bases and J shed 2 bases, with 15 bases lying between them. The length of the CDR3 is 14 residues. The CDR3 loop is CAISMAGVNTEAFF. The DNA of the CDR3 is TGTGCCATCTCAATGGCGGGGGTCAACACTGAAGCTTTCTTT.

The chain combines TRBV7-9 with TRBJ1-6; possibly TRBD1 for D (5 bases). CDR3 length: 13 amino acids. Per the germline V gene, CDR1 is SEHNR and CDR2 is FQNEAQ (reference sequence). Trimming took 1 base from V and 7 from J, leaving 5 bases between them. CDR3 coding DNA: TGTGCCAGCAGCTTAGAGGGGAATTCACCCCTCCACTTT. Protein: CASSLEGNSPLHF.

This clone was counted a few times. The gene calls are TRBV27 and TRBJ2-3, with D tentatively TRBD1 (6 bases). The CDR3 loop spans 14 amino acids. Trimming took off 6 bases at V and 2 bases at J, with 12 bases between the two ends. The germline gives CDR1 MNHEY, CDR2 SMNVEV (reference sequence). Here the CDR3 DNA reads TGTGCCAGCAGCCGAGGGACAAACACAGATACGCAGTATTTT. Protein sequence: CASSRGTNTDTQYF.

The J gene is TRBJ1-2, the V gene TRBV19; D ambiguous. CDR1 LNHDA and CDR2 SQIVND come from the germline V gene (reference sequence). This CDR3 is built from 13 residues. The V gene lost 7 bases and the J gene lost 6 bases, with 15 bases spanning the gap. The CDR3 loop reads CASKVLGVDGYTF. The CDR3 bases are TGTGCCAGTAAGGTGCTCGGGGTGGATGGCTACACCTTC.

The chain joins TRBV5-6 to TRBJ2-1; 7 bases map to TRBD2. With 1 base clipped from V and 5 bases from J, the junction kept 6 bases outside the gene matches. CDR1 and CDR2 from the germline V gene are SGHDT and YYEEEE. The CDR3 is 15 residues long. Here the CDR3 reads CASSLYPGTNNEQFF. DNA of the CDR3: TGTGCCAGCAGCTTGTACCCCGGGACTAACAATGAGCAGTTCTTC.

The chain couples TRBV2 to TRBJ2-3, with TRBD2 matching 8 bases. The CDR3 is 16 residues long. Trimming took 6 bases from V and 4 from J; bases not matched to a gene: 12. Germline CDR1 and CDR2: SNHLY and FYNNEI. The CDR3 coding sequence is TGTGCCAGCAGCCTGGAGCGGGGGCTGTGGGCAGATACGCAGTATTTT. Translation gives CASSLERGLWADTQYF.

This clone was found once. The genes are TRBV29-1 and TRBJ2-1; D remains unclear. Per the germline V gene, CDR1 is SQVTM and CDR2 is ANQGSEA. V gave up 4 bases and J gave up 0 bases, with 13 bases separating them. The length of the CDR3 is 15 residues. CDR3 DNA: TGCAGCGTTGGTGTCGGCATGGGCTCCTACAATGAGCAGTTCTTC. It translates to CSVGVGMGSYNEQFF.

The J gene is TRBJ2-7, the V gene TRBV5-1; the D call may be TRBD1 or TRBD2 (5 bases each). Deletions cut 0 bases from V and 3 bases from J, with 13 bases between. This CDR3 has 15 amino acids. Germline-derived CDR1 and CDR2 are SGHRS and YFSETQ. The chain's CDR3 is CASSLGGVLHYEQYF. DNA for the CDR3: TGCGCCAGCAGCTTGGGAGGGGTATTGCACTACGAGCAGTACTTC. The full variable domain, in which reference TRBV5-1 and TRBJ2-7 provide the parts outside the CDR3, is KAGVTQTPRYLIKTRGQQVTLSCSPISGHRSVSWYQQTPGQGLQFLFEYFSETQRNKGNFPGRFSGRQFSNSRSEMNVSTLELGDSALYLCASSLGGVLHYEQYFGPGTRLTVT.